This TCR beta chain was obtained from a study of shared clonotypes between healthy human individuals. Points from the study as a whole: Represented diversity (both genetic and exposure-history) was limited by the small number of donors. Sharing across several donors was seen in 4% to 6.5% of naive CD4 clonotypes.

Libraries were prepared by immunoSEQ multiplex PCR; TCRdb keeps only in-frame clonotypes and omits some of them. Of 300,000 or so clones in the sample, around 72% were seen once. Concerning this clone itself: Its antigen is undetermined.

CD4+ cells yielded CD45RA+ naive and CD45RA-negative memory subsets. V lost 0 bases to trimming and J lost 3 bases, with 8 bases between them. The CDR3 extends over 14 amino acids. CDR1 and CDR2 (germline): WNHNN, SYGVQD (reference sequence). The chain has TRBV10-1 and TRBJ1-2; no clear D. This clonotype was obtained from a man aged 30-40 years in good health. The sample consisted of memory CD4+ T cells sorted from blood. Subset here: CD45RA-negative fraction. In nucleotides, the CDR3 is TGCGCCAGCAGTGAGTCAAGCGAATACTATGGCTACACCTTC. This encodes CASSESSEYYGYTF.